These 4 T cell receptor beta chains came from one sample sequenced in a study of shared clonotypes between healthy human individuals. Clones were sequenced by immunoSEQ multiplex PCR, and TCRdb holds only the in-frame ones, with some missing. The table has around 510,000 clones, about 96% seen once. Material for sequencing was naive CD4+ T cells sorted from blood. The subset was: CD45RA+ positively selected. Source of these receptors: a woman aged 30 to 39 in good health.

The V call is TRBV6-5, the J call TRBJ2-7, with TRBD2 identical over 10 bases. V shed 5 bases and J 2 bases; nucleotides not matched to a gene: 6. This CDR3 contains 15 residues. CDR1 is MNHEY and CDR2 is SVGAGI in the germline V gene. The CDR3 is CASSRRTSGTYEQYF. CDR3 nucleotide sequence: TGTGCCAGCAGTCGAAGGACTAGCGGAACCTACGAGCAGTACTTC.

The chain employs TRBV19 and TRBJ2-6; the D gene is possibly TRBD2 (6 bases). This CDR3 has 15 amino acids. Germline loops: CDR1 LNHDA, CDR2 SQIVND (reference sequence). V gave up 7 bases and J gave up 3 bases, with 13 bases separating them. The CDR3 loop reads CASNWQGGGANVLTF. CDR3 DNA sequence: TGTGCCAGTAATTGGCAGGGAGGTGGGGCCAACGTCCTGACTTTC.

CDR3 loop: CAISPGLNAYEQYF. The CDR3 DNA reads as TGTGCCATCAGTCCTGGACTTAATGCCTACGAGCAGTACTTC. This chain links TRBV10-3 with TRBJ2-7, with D tentatively TRBD2 (5 bases). Germline lookup yields CDR1 ENHRY and CDR2 SYGVKD. CDR3 length equals 14 residues. V lost 5 bases to trimming and J lost 2 bases, with 13 bases between them.

V is TRBV2 and J is TRBJ1-5; tentative D call: TRBD1 (5 bases). Germline-derived CDR1 and CDR2 are SNHLY and FYNNEI. The CDR3 runs to 13 residues. The ends were cut back, 5 bases at V and 5 bases at J, with 10 bases in the middle. In nucleotides, the CDR3 is TGTGCCAGCAGTACAGGTTCGGATCAGCCCCAGCATTTT. Amino acids: CASSTGSDQPQHF.